The 17 T cell receptor beta chains given below trace back to one sample, sequenced in a study of blood T cell repertoires in COVID-19. TCRdb's table, derived via immunoSEQ multiplex PCR, lists solely in-frame clones and lacks some. The repertoire includes around 300,000 clones, roughly 89% of them detected once, and 5.5% to 7% sits in the top ten. The sample was PBMCs or T cells enriched from blood (not recorded which). The source is a woman in her thirties or forties who had recovered from COVID-19.

This chain links TRBV7-8 with TRBJ2-3; D possibly corresponds to TRBD2 (5 bases). Germline V gives CDR1 SGHVS, CDR2 FQNEAQ. The CDR3 is made up of 14 amino acids. Trimming shortened V by 4 bases and J by 3 bases, and 11 bases separated the two germline ends. The CDR3 DNA reads as TGTGCCAGCAGCTCGGTATGGAGGACAGATACGCAGTATTTT. It yields the protein CASSSVWRTDTQYF. Looking up the rest from reference TRBV7-8 and TRBJ2-3 gives the full variable domain: GAGVSQSPRYKVAKRGQDVALRCDPISGHVSLFWYQQALGQGPEFLTYFQNEAQLDKSGLPSDRFFAERPEGSVSTLKIQRTQQEDSAVYLCASSSVWRTDTQYFGPGTRLTVL.

This rearrangement joins TRBV28 to TRBJ1-5, with D possibly being TRBD1 (5 bases). The germline V gene encodes CDR1 MDHEN and CDR2 SYDVKM. V lost 7 bases and J 4 bases, leaving 11 bases between the germline ends. This CDR3 comprises 13 residues. This CDR3 is CASNSPGNQPQHF. In nucleotides, the CDR3 is TGTGCCAGCAATTCGCCAGGGAATCAGCCCCAGCATTTT.

This chain joins TRBV18 and TRBJ2-7; D possibly corresponds to TRBD2 (5 bases). The CDR3 covers 14 residues. Germline V CDR1 and CDR2: KGHSH, LQKENI. The V end lost 3 bases, the J end lost 3 bases, and 12 bases lay between the germline ends. CDR3 in amino acids: CASSPGERYYEQYF. As DNA, the CDR3 is TGTGCCAGCTCACCCGGGGAGCGTTACTACGAGCAGTACTTC. Full variable domain (rest looked up from reference TRBV18 and TRBJ2-7): NAGVMQNPRHLVRRRGQEARLRCSPMKGHSHVYWYRQLPEEGLKFMVYLQKENIIDESGMPKERFSAEFPKEGPSILRIQQVVRGDSAAYFCASSPGERYYEQYFGPGTRLTVT.

The CDR3 DNA reads TGTGCCAGCAGTCCTGCGGCCAGCCGAAACACCATATATTTT. It is translated as CASSPAASRNTIYF. This chain uses TRBV27 with TRBJ1-3, with D hard to call. Germline V lookup: CDR1 MNHEY, CDR2 SMNVEV (reference sequence). The CDR3 runs to 14 residues. Trimming left V 5 bases short and J 5 bases short, with 13 bases between.

The J gene is TRBJ1-4, the V gene TRBV19, with a weak D call TRBD1 (5 bases). V dropped 3 bases and J dropped 1 base, with 15 bases sitting between them. This CDR3 contains 17 residues. Germline-derived CDR1 and CDR2 are LNHDA and SQIVND (reference sequence). The CDR3 coding sequence is TGTGCCAGTAGTATTAGGGGCCCCACGGTAACTAATGAAAAACTGTTTTTT. It codes for CASSIRGPTVTNEKLFF. Combining the CDR3 with reference TRBV19 and TRBJ1-4 gives the whole variable domain DGGITQSPKYLFRKEGQNVTLSCEQNLNHDAMYWYRQDPGQGLRLIYYSQIVNDFQKGDIAEGYSVSREKKESFPLTVTSAQKNPTAFYLCASSIRGPTVTNEKLFFGSGTQLSVL.

The chain uses TRBV19 and TRBJ2-7; D is possibly TRBD2 (7 bases). The CDR3 is 13 amino acids. Germline-derived CDR1 and CDR2 are LNHDA and SQIVND (reference sequence). V dropped 5 bases and J dropped 6 bases, with 14 bases sitting between them. CDR3 residues: CASSLPGGGEQYF. In nucleotides, the CDR3 is TGTGCCAGTAGTCTGCCGGGGGGCGGCGAGCAGTACTTC.

The chain links TRBV6-2 or TRBV6-3 to TRBJ1-2, with 9 bases aligning to TRBD1. Trimming at V came to 5 bases and at J to 3 bases, leaving 4 bases not matched to a gene. The CDR3 has 14 amino acids. CDR1 and CDR2 (germline): MNHEY, SVGEGT. CDR3 residues: CASSEDRGHYGYTF. CDR3 bases: TGTGCCAGCAGTGAGGACAGGGGCCACTATGGCTACACCTTC.

The chain has TRBV24-1 and TRBJ1-4; 8 positions agree with TRBD1. V lost 3 bases, J lost 5 bases, and 4 bases stayed unmatched. Per the germline V gene, CDR1 is KGHDR and CDR2 is SFDVKD. The CDR3 sequence is 15 residues long. This chain's CDR3 is CATSDPGQGNEKLFF. The CDR3 DNA follows: TGTGCCACCAGTGATCCAGGACAGGGAAATGAAAAACTGTTTTTT.

The chain carries TRBV28 and TRBJ1-6, with D uncertain. Trimming removed 8 bases from V and 10 bases from J, with 12 bases in between. The CDR3 has 12 amino acids. CDR1 is MDHEN and CDR2 is SYDVKM in the germline V gene. CDR3 bases: TGTGCCAGCGGGCCGCTGCAATCACCCCTCCACTTT. Amino acid sequence: CASGPLQSPLHF.

The chain couples TRBV29-1 to TRBJ2-1; TRBD1 might be the D (7 bases). Trimming pared 4 bases from V and 5 bases from J, leaving 24 bases between. The CDR3 has 17 amino acids. Germline V gives CDR1 SQVTM, CDR2 ANQGSEA. DNA for the CDR3: TGCAGCGTTGGGACAGGCAGCGGGTTCTCGACCAACAATGAGCAGTTCTTC. Translated, it gives CSVGTGSGFSTNNEQFF.

V usage is TRBV7-2 and J usage is TRBJ2-1; 8 nucleotides match TRBD2. With V trimmed by 2 bases and J by 4 bases, 4 bases remained unmatched. The CDR3 sequence is 15 residues long. From germline, CDR1 is SGHTA and CDR2 FQGNSA. The CDR3, as DNA: TGTGCCAGCAGCTTATCGGGAGGGAGGTACAATGAGCAGTTCTTC. Translated: CASSLSGGRYNEQFF.

The rearrangement links TRBV6-4 to TRBJ2-7, with 10 bases lining up with TRBD2. The CDR3 runs 16 residues. In germline, CDR1 is MRHNA, CDR2 SNTAGT. After removal of 0 bases from V and 4 bases from J, the junction contained 6 bases not matched to a gene. The CDR3: CASSDSASGRRYEQYF. In DNA, the CDR3 is TGTGCCAGCAGTGACTCGGCTAGCGGGAGAAGGTACGAGCAGTACTTC.

This clone showed up just a few times. The chain employs TRBV7-9 and TRBJ1-2, with D maybe TRBD1 (6 bases). Deletions cut 4 bases from V and 5 bases from J, with 11 bases between. CDR3 length: 13 residues. Germline CDR1 SEHNR, CDR2 FQNEAQ (reference sequence). CDR3 amino acids: CASSSRGNYGYTF. The DNA for the CDR3 is TGTGCCAGCAGCTCCAGGGGAAATTATGGCTACACCTTC.

The V and J genes are TRBV7-2 and TRBJ1-2, with TRBD1 matching 10 bases. This CDR3 is built from 15 residues. Germline CDR1 and CDR2: SGHTA and FQGNSA. Trimming cost V 2 bases and J 6 bases; bases outside gene matches: 6. The CDR3 loop reads CASSLIGTGEDGYTF. The CDR3 nucleotides read TGTGCCAGCAGCTTAATAGGGACAGGGGAGGATGGCTACACCTTC.

This chain links TRBV6-4 with TRBJ1-6; 9 bases are a match to TRBD1. CDR3 length: 15 amino acids. CDR1 MRHNA and CDR2 SNTAGT come from the germline V gene. With V trimmed by 6 bases and J by 7 bases, 7 bases remained unmatched. This chain's CDR3 is CASRASQGANSPLHF. The CDR3 bases are TGTGCCAGCAGAGCCTCACAGGGGGCAAATTCACCCCTCCACTTT.

The chain carries TRBV5-4 and TRBJ1-4, with TRBD1 matching over 7 bases. This CDR3 region has 14 residues. Germline assignment: CDR1 SGHNT and CDR2 YYREEE (reference sequence). Trimming at V came to 6 bases and at J to 3 bases, leaving 5 bases not matched to a gene. CDR3 coding DNA: TGTGCCAGCATCAGGGACAGACCTAATGAAAAACTGTTTTTT. Residues: CASIRDRPNEKLFF. The full variable domain, its missing parts supplied by reference TRBV5-4 and TRBJ1-4, is ETGVTQSPTHLIKTRGQQVTLRCSSQSGHNTVSWYQQALGQGPQFIFQYYREEENGRGNFPPRFSGLQFPNYSSELNVNALELDDSALYLCASIRDRPNEKLFFGSGTQLSVL.

Only a few counts were recorded for this clone. The rearrangement links TRBV2 to TRBJ1-2; D is possibly TRBD1 (5 bases). The V end lost 4 bases, the J end lost 5 bases, and 11 bases lay between the germline ends. The CDR3 contains 13 residues. Looked up from germline, CDR1 is SNHLY and CDR2 is FYNNEI. The CDR3 region is CASSATGLYGYTF. The CDR3 DNA reads TGTGCCAGCAGTGCTACGGGACTTTATGGCTACACCTTC.